A single sample gave rise to the 19 T cell receptor beta chains below, sequenced in a study of shared T cell receptors in the human thymus. Libraries were prepared by immunoSEQ multiplex PCR; TCRdb keeps only in-frame clonotypes and omits some of them. This sample has about 540,000 clones, with approximately 80% found just once. The sample was also reused in another study, on human thymus T cells.

The sample comprised thymocytes. The receptors derive from a boy younger than two with a congenital heart defect.

The chain has TRBV13 and TRBJ1-1; a possible D gene is TRBD1 (6 bases). Trimming took off 2 bases at V and 0 bases at J, with 19 bases between the two ends. CDR1 is PRHDT and CDR2 is FYEKMQ in the germline V gene (reference sequence). The CDR3 spans 18 residues. In DNA, the CDR3 is TGTGCCAGCAGCTTATTAGCCCGCCGGGACACCTTGAACACTGAAGCTTTCTTT. Translating it yields CASSLLARRDTLNTEAFF. Based on the CDR3 plus reference TRBV13 and TRBJ1-1, the full variable domain is AAGVIQSPRHLIKEKRETATLKCYPIPRHDTVYWYQQGPGQDPQFLISFYEKMQSDKGSIPDRFSAQQFSDYHSELNMSSLELGDSALYFCASSLLARRDTLNTEAFFGQGTRLTVV.

The genes are TRBV12-5 and TRBJ2-7, with TRBD2 matching 7 bases. The CDR3 length is 14 residues. The J segment lost 8 bases and the V segment lost 1 base, leaving 8 bases of the junction unmatched. Per the germline V gene, CDR1 is LGHNT and CDR2 is FRNRAP. The CDR3 here is CASGLGREERQQYF. CDR3 in DNA: TGTGCTAGTGGTTTGGGTCGGGAGGAGAGACAGCAGTACTTC.

The chain carries TRBV28 and TRBJ2-5; maybe TRBD1 (6 bases). CDR1 MDHEN and CDR2 SYDVKM come from the germline V gene. Trimming stripped 5 bases from V and 0 bases from J, with 22 bases between. This CDR3 contains 18 residues. The CDR3 sequence: CASSRSGTRNRYQETQYF. The CDR3 region has the DNA TGTGCCAGCAGTCGCTCCGGGACAAGGAATCGGTACCAAGAGACCCAGTACTTC. Full variable domain (rest looked up from reference TRBV28 and TRBJ2-5): DVKVTQSSRYLVKRTGEKVFLECVQDMDHENMFWYRQDPGLGLRLIYFSYDVKMKEKGDIPEGYSVSREKKERFSLILESASTNQTSMYLCASSRSGTRNRYQETQYFGPGTRLLVL.

The V gene is TRBV9, the J gene TRBJ2-1; 10 bases are a match to TRBD2. The germline CDR1 and CDR2 sequences are SGDLS and YYNGEE. The CDR3 is 10 amino acids. V gave up 9 bases and J gave up 15 bases; unmatched junction bases: 6. CDR3 DNA sequence: TGTGCCACCCGCCAGCGGGAGGGGTTCTTC. It yields the protein CATRQREGFF.

J is TRBJ2-1 and V is TRBV30; 9 nucleotides match TRBD1. The CDR3 sequence is 16 residues long. Trimming removed 4 bases from V and 3 bases from J; junction bases left unmatched: 10. CDR1 is GTSNPN, CDR2 SVGIG, per germline (reference sequence). The CDR3 region has the DNA TGTGCCTGGAATAAACTCCGGGACAGGGTCTACAATGAGCAGTTCTTC. Residues: CAWNKLRDRVYNEQFF.

The chain joins TRBV5-3 to TRBJ1-5; 11 bases are a match to TRBD1. TRBV5-3 is noted as an ORF with a role that remains uncertain. The CDR3 is made up of 20 amino acids. The J segment lost 2 bases and the V segment lost 0 bases, leaving 13 bases of the junction unmatched. The CDR3 loop reads CARSLDSRTGGSGCNQPQHF. The CDR3, as DNA: TGTGCCAGAAGCTTGGACTCGCGGACAGGGGGCAGCGGTTGCAATCAGCCCCAGCATTTT.

The chain couples TRBV19 to TRBJ1-5; D may be TRBD1 (6 bases). This CDR3 is 14 amino acids long. Trimming removed 8 bases at V and 1 base at J, with 12 bases between. The germline gives CDR1 LNHDA, CDR2 SQIVND (reference sequence). CDR3 amino acids: CASQGIRSNQPQHF. Here the CDR3 DNA reads TGTGCCAGTCAGGGGATTCGGAGCAATCAGCCCCAGCATTTT.

The chain is built from TRBV27 and TRBJ2-7; 7 bases are a match to TRBD2. Germline CDR1 reads MNHEY; CDR2 reads SMNVEV (reference sequence). V lost 6 bases, J lost 3 bases, and 8 bases stayed unmatched. The CDR3 runs to 14 residues. The CDR3 bases are TGTGCCAGCAGCCCGGGGCTAGCGGACTACGAGCAGTACTTC. It encodes CASSPGLADYEQYF.

The rearrangement links TRBV4-1 to TRBJ2-7; a weak D match, TRBD1 (5 bases). Between the trimmed V and J ends, which lost 0 bases and 4 bases, there was a span of 16 bases. CDR1 MGHRA and CDR2 YSYEKL come from the germline V gene. The CDR3 spans 16 residues. The chain's CDR3 is CASSQERTRVQYEQYF. DNA for the CDR3: TGCGCCAGCAGCCAAGAACGGACCAGGGTTCAGTACGAGCAGTACTTC.

J is TRBJ2-3 and V is TRBV4-1; D is uncertain. This CDR3 contains 15 residues. The V end lost 4 bases, the J end lost 4 bases, and 15 bases lay between the germline ends. CDR1 is MGHRA, CDR2 YSYEKL, per germline. This CDR3 reads CASSPPLGLADTQYF. The DNA for the CDR3 is TGCGCCAGCAGCCCCCCTCTGGGCTTGGCAGATACGCAGTATTTT.

This sequence joins TRBV6-5 and TRBJ2-1, with D tentatively TRBD2 (6 bases). The CDR3 sequence is 13 residues long. Germline loops: CDR1 MNHEY, CDR2 SVGAGI. Trimming stripped 9 bases from V and 7 bases from J, with 16 bases between. The CDR3 coding sequence is TGTGCCAGGGAGGGGCTCGTGGGGAATGAGCAGTTCTTC. Translation: CAREGLVGNEQFF.

This clone turned up a few times. This chain uses TRBV5-4 with TRBJ2-7; 11 bases are shared with TRBD1. The CDR3 loop spans 17 amino acids. The junction had 14 bases not matched to a gene; V was cut back by 4 bases and J by 5 bases. Germline V gene sequence: CDR1 SGHNT, CDR2 YYREEE (reference sequence). The CDR3 nucleotides are TGTGCCAGCAGCCTAAGTGGGGACAGGGGGTCACTAAACGAGCAGTACTTC. Amino acids: CASSLSGDRGSLNEQYF.

The V gene is TRBV7-8, the J gene TRBJ2-5; TRBD2 is a possible D gene (5 bases). CDR3 size: 19 residues. With 5 bases removed from V and 3 bases from J, the gap between germline ends came to 28 bases. CDR1 and CDR2 (germline): SGHVS, FQNEAQ. CDR3 nucleotides: TGTGCCAGCAGCGCCCAGTCCTTAGGAGGATCCCGCGCTAAAGAGACCCAGTACTTC. Protein sequence: CASSAQSLGGSRAKETQYF.

The chain has TRBV11-2 and TRBJ1-5; D is unresolved. V was pared by 5 bases and J by 2 bases, with 13 bases between. Germline lookup yields CDR1 SGHAT and CDR2 FQNNGV. This CDR3 region has 15 residues. CDR3 nucleotides: TGTGCCAGCAGCGCCTCGGAGGGCGGCAATCAGCCCCAGCATTTT. Its protein is CASSASEGGNQPQHF. The full variable domain, with the rest looked up from reference TRBV11-2 and TRBJ1-5, is EAGVAQSPRYKIIEKRQSVAFWCNPISGHATLYWYQQILGQGPKLLIQFQNNGVVDDSQLPKDRFSAERLKGVDSTLKIQPAKLEDSAVYLCASSASEGGNQPQHFGDGTRLSIL.

The V and J genes are TRBV12-5 and TRBJ1-4; D is ambiguous. The germline V gene encodes CDR1 LGHNT and CDR2 FRNRAP. The CDR3 runs to 15 residues. V lost 4 bases, J lost 1 base, and 10 bases lay in between. This CDR3 reads CASGSRPETNEKLFF. CDR3 DNA sequence: TGTGCTAGTGGTTCCAGGCCAGAAACTAATGAAAAACTGTTTTTT.

This clone was detected a few times. The chain carries TRBV18 and TRBJ2-1; TRBD2 might be the D (6 bases). Germline CDR1 is KGHSH and CDR2 is LQKENI. The CDR3 is 16 amino acids. Trimming stripped 0 bases from V and 3 bases from J, with 12 bases between. The CDR3 DNA follows: TGTGCCAGCTCACCACCCCGGAGGGTGGGCTACAATGAGCAGTTCTTC. Translation: CASSPPRRVGYNEQFF.

This clone has a handful of counts. This rearrangement joins TRBV6-4 to TRBJ2-7; TRBD2 matches at 11 bases. CDR1 MRHNA and CDR2 SNTAGT come from the germline V gene. The trim removed 4 bases at V and 7 bases at J, leaving 9 bases unmatched. The length of the CDR3 is 15 residues. This CDR3 is CASSAELAGAREQYF. CDR3 nucleotide sequence: TGTGCCAGCAGTGCCGAACTAGCGGGAGCGCGAGAGCAGTACTTC.

The chain couples TRBV4-2 to TRBJ2-1; 7 bases agree with TRBD2. Trimming took 1 base from V and 8 from J; bases not matched to a gene: 8. Germline CDR1 LGHNA, CDR2 YNFKEQ. This CDR3 comprises 15 residues. As DNA, the CDR3 is TGTGCCAGCAGCCAAGCGGCGGGAGTTACCTATGAGCAGTTCTTC. Encoded protein: CASSQAAGVTYEQFF.

This chain connects TRBV30 to TRBJ1-5; 7 bases line up with TRBD1. The CDR3 runs to 16 residues. The V and J ends lost 0 bases and 5 bases, in that order; junction bases with no gene match: 10. Germline lookup yields CDR1 GTSNPN and CDR2 SVGIG (reference sequence). The CDR3 nucleotides are TGTGCCTGGAGTGTAATAAGGGGACAGCCCCATCAGCCCCAGCATTTT. Translating gives CAWSVIRGQPHQPQHF.